This T cell receptor (beta chain) emerged from a study of cytomegalovirus exposure and HLA in healthy donors. With 60 Vbeta and 13 Jbeta primers, the PCR was carried out. Using immunoSEQ multiplex PCR, the repertoire was profiled, and TCRdb retains in-frame clones only, with some absent. The repertoire holds 95,000 to 150,000 clones, with approximately 79% as singletons. V gave up 4 bases and J gave up 5 bases; unmatched junction bases: 9. Germline CDR1 reads SGDLS; CDR2 reads YYNGEE. The CDR3 length is 15 residues. The specimen was PBMCs. This sequence was found in a man aged 30 to 39 in good health and CMV-seronegative. The V call is TRBV9, the J call TRBJ1-1; 9 bases agree with TRBD1. The CDR3 is CASSITGGLDTEAFF. CDR3 sequence (DNA): TGTGCCAGCAGCATCACAGGGGGCCTCGATACTGAAGCTTTCTTT. Drawing the rest from reference TRBV9 and TRBJ1-1, the complete variable domain is DSGVTQTPKHLITATGQRVTLRCSPRSGDLSVYWYQQSLDQGLQFLIQYYNGEERAKGNILERFSAQQFPDLHSELNLSSLELGDSALYFCASSITGGLDTEAFFGQGTRLTVV.